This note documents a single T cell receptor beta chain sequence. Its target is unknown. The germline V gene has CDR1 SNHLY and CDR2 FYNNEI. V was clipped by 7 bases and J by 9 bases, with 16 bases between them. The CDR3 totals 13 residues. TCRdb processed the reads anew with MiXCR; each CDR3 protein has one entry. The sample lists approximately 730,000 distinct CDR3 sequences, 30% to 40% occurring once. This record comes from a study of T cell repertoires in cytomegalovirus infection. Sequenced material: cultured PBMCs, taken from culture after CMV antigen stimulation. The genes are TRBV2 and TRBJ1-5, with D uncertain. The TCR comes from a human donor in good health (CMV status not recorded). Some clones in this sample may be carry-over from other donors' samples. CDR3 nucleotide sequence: TGTGCCAGCAAAGATACTAATTTAGGGCCCCAGCATTTT. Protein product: CASKDTNLGPQHF.